This TCR beta chain comes out of a study of blood T cell repertoires in COVID-19 (dated by TCRdb to the early 2020s). With respect to the entire study: Collaborator samples came from the United States, Italy and Spain and covered acute and convalescent phases of COVID-19. The material from the prospective study consisted of cDNA or gDNA derived from T cells, B-cell-depleted T cells, or PBMCs. Deeply sampled blood TCRbeta repertoires from subjects exposed to, actively infected with, or recovered from COVID-19 were included in the dataset. The repertoires were released in a freely available public database intended as a resource for research on the immune response to SARS-CoV-2. The samples were drawn from the first 160 participants of the ongoing ImmuneRACE study and from 1,200 or so subjects provided by 6 global collaborators. Sample metadata almost always included a de-identified subject ID, COVID-19 status, age in years and sex. Where HLA class I and class II types were available, the types were taken from metadata supplied by the sample provider, not from assay-based typing. The study at large found these results: How much clinical and demographic metadata was included differed by source and by participant, and the metadata was provided uncurated.

In Seattle, one collaborating source enrolled patients while the infection was active and tracked those patients longitudinally over the course of disease. Collaborating institutions collected whole blood in K2EDTA tubes following their own protocols. For TCRbeta analysis, collaborator samples were shipped as frozen whole blood, as isolated PBMCs, or as DNA extracted from either sample type. TCRbeta CDR3 regions were amplified from genomic DNA using the immunoSEQ Assay, a bias-controlled multiplex PCR. In the original analysis: Within the assay, amplification of reference gene primers was used to estimate how many nucleated cells each sample contained. Sequence reads were collapsed and filtered to measure the absolute abundance of every unique TCRbeta CDR3 rearrangement. Productive Simpson clonality was computed per sample as the square root of Simpson's diversity index over productive rearrangements. The table was pulled from immuneACCESS by TCRdb, which kept in-frame rearrangements only. Such tables lose some clones; where checked, under half of the loss comes from unresolved V genes, and the rest has no known cause. The V and J calls and clone size are taken from that table; D and trimming were inferred from the DNA. The sample table shows approximately 240,000 clones, and approximately 91% are seen once. 0.83% of the sample is taken by the ten largest.

From the germline V gene, CDR1 is SNHLY and CDR2 is FYNNEI. V is pruned by 7 bases and J by 2 bases, leaving 4 bases of the junction without a gene match. Its CDR3 holds 14 amino acids, cysteine through phenylalanine. Only the CDR3 region is kept as DNA, spanning 42 bases read in frame from base 1. Comment on this clone: What this receptor recognizes is not known. No base quality values were provided; no much bigger clone lies one nucleotide off.

Sequenced sample: peripheral blood. In this chain, TRBV2 is recombined with TRBJ1-2; TRBD1 matches 10 bases in the middle. This receptor was taken from a man between 25 and 39 years old with COVID-19, enrolled during active disease. Read as DNA, the sequence is TGTGCCAGCACCGACAGGGGGCGGAACTATGGCTACACCTTC. Translated, this is CASTDRGRNYGYTF.